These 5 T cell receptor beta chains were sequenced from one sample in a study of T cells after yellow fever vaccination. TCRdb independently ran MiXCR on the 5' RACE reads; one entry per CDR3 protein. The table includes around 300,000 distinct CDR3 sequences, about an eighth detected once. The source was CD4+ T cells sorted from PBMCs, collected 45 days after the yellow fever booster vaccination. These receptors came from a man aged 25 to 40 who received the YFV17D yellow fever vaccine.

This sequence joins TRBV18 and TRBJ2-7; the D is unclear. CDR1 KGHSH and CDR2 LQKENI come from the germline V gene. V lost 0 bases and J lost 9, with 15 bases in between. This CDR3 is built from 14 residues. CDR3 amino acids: CASSPPSEVQPQYF. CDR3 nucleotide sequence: TGTGCCAGCTCACCACCTTCGGAAGTCCAGCCGCAGTACTTC.

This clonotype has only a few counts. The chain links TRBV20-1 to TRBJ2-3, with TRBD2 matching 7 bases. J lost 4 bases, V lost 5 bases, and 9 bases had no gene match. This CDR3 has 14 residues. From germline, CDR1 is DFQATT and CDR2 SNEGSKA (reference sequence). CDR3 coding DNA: TGCAGTGCTCCTGGGGGGGGGAACCCAGATACGCAGTATTTT. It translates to CSAPGGGNPDTQYF.

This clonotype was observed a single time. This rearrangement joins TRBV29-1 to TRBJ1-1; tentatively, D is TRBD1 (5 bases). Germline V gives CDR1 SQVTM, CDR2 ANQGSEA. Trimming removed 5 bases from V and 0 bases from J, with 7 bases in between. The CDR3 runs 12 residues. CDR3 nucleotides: TGCAGCGTTTACAGGATGAACACTGAAGCTTTCTTT. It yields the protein CSVYRMNTEAFF.

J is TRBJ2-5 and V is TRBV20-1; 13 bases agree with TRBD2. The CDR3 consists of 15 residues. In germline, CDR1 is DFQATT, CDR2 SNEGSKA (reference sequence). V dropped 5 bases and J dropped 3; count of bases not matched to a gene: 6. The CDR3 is CSAGGLAGLEETQYF. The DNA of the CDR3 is TGCAGTGCTGGGGGACTAGCGGGATTGGAAGAGACCCAGTACTTC.

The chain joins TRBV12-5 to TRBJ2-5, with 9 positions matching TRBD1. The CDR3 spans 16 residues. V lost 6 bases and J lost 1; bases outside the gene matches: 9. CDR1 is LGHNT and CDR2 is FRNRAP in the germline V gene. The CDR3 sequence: CASGPGQGNLQETQYF. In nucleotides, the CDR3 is TGTGCTAGTGGGCCGGGACAGGGTAATCTCCAAGAGACCCAGTACTTC. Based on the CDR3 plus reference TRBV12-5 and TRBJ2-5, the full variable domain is DARVTQTPRHKVTEMGQEVTMRCQPILGHNTVFWYRQTMMQGLELLAYFRNRAPLDDSGMPKDRFSAEMPDATLATLKIQPSEPRDSAVYFCASGPGQGNLQETQYFGPGTRLLVL.